One and the same sample provided the 21 T cell receptor beta chains below, sequenced in a study of cytomegalovirus exposure and HLA in healthy donors. Both 60 Vbeta primers and 13 Jbeta primers went into the PCR. TCRdb's table, derived via immunoSEQ multiplex PCR, lists solely in-frame clones and lacks some. The sample lists roughly 99,000 clones; about four fifths were seen once. Sequencing was done on a sample of PBMCs. Receptor source: a man aged 30-40 years in good health and CMV-seropositive.

The chain couples TRBV18 to TRBJ2-4; 7 positions agree with TRBD2. Germline CDR1 is KGHSH and CDR2 is LQKENI. There are 16 residues in the CDR3. Trimming at V came to 5 bases and at J to 0 bases, leaving 7 bases not matched to a gene. The CDR3 protein is CASSGGLILAKNIQYF. The CDR3 DNA follows: TGTGCCAGCTCAGGGGGACTAATTCTAGCCAAAAACATTCAGTACTTC.

The table lists this clone with a few counts. The rearrangement uses TRBV5-1 and TRBJ2-6; the D gene is possibly TRBD2 (6 bases). The germline CDR1 and CDR2 sequences are SGHRS and YFSETQ. V was shortened by 1 base and J by 0 bases, with 17 bases between the two germline ends. This CDR3 region has 19 residues. The CDR3 DNA is TGCGCCAGCAGCTTGCTAGGGCTCACGGGAGCCTCTGGGGCCAACGTCCTGACTTTC. Its protein is CASSLLGLTGASGANVLTF.

This rearrangement joins TRBV19 to TRBJ1-2; 7 positions agree with TRBD1. Germline V gene lookup returns CDR1 LNHDA and CDR2 SQIVND (reference sequence). V was pared by 11 bases and J by 4 bases, with 10 bases of the junction left unmatched. This CDR3 comprises 13 residues. Here the CDR3 reads CASHDRAIYGYTF. The DNA of the CDR3 is TGTGCCTCCCACGACAGGGCAATCTATGGCTACACCTTC.

This clone was seen once. The chain links TRBV6-1 to TRBJ2-1; TRBD2 is a possible D gene (5 bases). With 0 bases removed from V and 4 bases from J, the gap between germline ends came to 13 bases. CDR3 length: 16 residues. Germline assignment: CDR1 MNHNS and CDR2 SASEGT. The CDR3 DNA reads as TGTGCCAGCAGTGAAGCCCCTCAGACTAAATACAATGAGCAGTTCTTC. Its translation is CASSEAPQTKYNEQFF.

The CDR3 DNA sequence: TGTGCCTGGAAAGGATTAAGGACTTCCACCGGGGAGCTGTTTTTT. Translation gives CAWKGLRTSTGELFF. V is TRBV30 and J is TRBJ2-2; maybe TRBD2 (5 bases). The CDR3 consists of 15 residues. Looked up from germline, CDR1 is GTSNPN and CDR2 is SVGIG (reference sequence). Deletions cut 4 bases from V and 4 bases from J, with 16 bases between.

The V call is TRBV6-5, the J call TRBJ2-5; TRBD1 is a possible D gene (6 bases). Per germline, CDR1 MNHEY and CDR2 SVGAGI. There are 13 residues in the CDR3. The V gene lost 7 bases and the J gene lost 4 bases, with 13 bases spanning the gap. The CDR3 sequence is CASTKPGAETQYF. The CDR3 DNA is TGTGCCAGCACCAAACCAGGGGCAGAGACCCAGTACTTC.

This clone is a singleton in its sample. DNA of the CDR3: TGTGCCAGCAGCTTAGGCCTCGGGACAGTCTATGGCTACACCTTC. This translates into CASSLGLGTVYGYTF. The rearrangement uses TRBV13 and TRBJ1-2; 7 bases fit TRBD1. V shed 0 bases and J 4 bases; nucleotides not matched to a gene: 5. This CDR3 has 15 residues. From germline, CDR1 is PRHDT and CDR2 FYEKMQ (reference sequence).

This chain links TRBV19 with TRBJ2-2, with unresolved D. The germline CDR1 and CDR2 sequences are LNHDA and SQIVND (reference sequence). This CDR3 contains 13 residues. Trimming stripped 0 bases from V and 13 bases from J, with 12 bases between. CDR3 DNA sequence: TGTGCCAGTAGTATAGATGGCACGGGTGGGCTGTTTTTT. Protein sequence: CASSIDGTGGLFF.

The V gene is TRBV19, the J gene TRBJ1-1; TRBD1 agrees at 7 bases. Germline V gene data show CDR1 as LNHDA and CDR2 as SQIVND (reference sequence). V trimming: 7 bases; J trimming: 6 bases; junction bases outside the gene matches: 8. This CDR3 comprises 13 residues. For the CDR3, the DNA is TGTGCCAGTAACATGGGACAGCCATCTGAAGCTTTCTTT. It codes for CASNMGQPSEAFF.

The chain links TRBV5-1 to TRBJ2-1, with 14 bases that match TRBD2. V shed 7 bases and J 4 bases; nucleotides not matched to a gene: 1. CDR1 is SGHRS and CDR2 is YFSETQ in the germline V gene. The CDR3 contains 14 residues. Here the CDR3 reads CASGTSGGYNEQFF. CDR3 sequence (DNA): TGCGCCAGCGGGACTAGCGGGGGTTACAATGAGCAGTTCTTC.

The gene calls are TRBV29-1 and TRBJ2-6; TRBD2 might be the D (5 bases). This CDR3 spans 17 amino acids. V shed 3 bases and J shed 0 bases, with 15 bases lying between them. Germline CDR1 is SQVTM and CDR2 is ANQGSEA. The CDR3 region is CSVDDWTYSSGANVLTF. CDR3 sequence (DNA): TGCAGCGTTGATGATTGGACTTATAGCTCTGGGGCCAACGTCCTGACTTTC.

In its sample, this clone was seen a few times. This chain connects TRBV7-8 to TRBJ2-3; 7 positions match TRBD1. Germline loops: CDR1 SGHVS, CDR2 FQNEAQ. The CDR3 has 15 amino acids. V shed 5 bases and J 2 bases; nucleotides not matched to a gene: 7. CDR3 residues: CASSQYRGPTDTQYF. DNA for the CDR3: TGTGCCAGCAGCCAATACAGGGGTCCCACAGATACGCAGTATTTT.

This sequence joins TRBV10-3 and TRBJ2-7, with 7 bases lining up with TRBD2. There are 14 residues in the CDR3. The junction had 4 bases not matched to a gene; V was cut back by 3 bases and J by 2 bases. Germline lookup yields CDR1 ENHRY and CDR2 SYGVKD. CDR3 bases: TGTGCCATCAGTGATGAGCGGGGAACCTACGAGCAGTACTTC. It encodes CAISDERGTYEQYF.

V gene TRBV4-1 combines with J gene TRBJ1-2; TRBD1 might be the D (6 bases). The CDR3 totals 16 residues. V was trimmed by 2 bases and J by 1 base, leaving 14 bases between them. CDR1 and CDR2 (germline): MGHRA, YSYEKL. The CDR3 nucleotides read TGCGCCAGCAGCCAATCCGACAGGACTTATAACTATGGCTACACCTTC. Translating it yields CASSQSDRTYNYGYTF.

The J gene is TRBJ1-5, the V gene TRBV4-1, with 7 nucleotides matching TRBD1. CDR1 and CDR2 from the germline V gene are MGHRA and YSYEKL. This CDR3 has 16 residues. With V trimmed by 1 base and J by 7 bases, 10 bases remained unmatched. The CDR3 reads CASSQVSEGARQPQHF. The CDR3 nucleotides are TGCGCCAGCAGCCAAGTATCTGAGGGGGCCAGACAGCCCCAGCATTTT.

This sequence joins TRBV11-1 and TRBJ1-1; the D gene is possibly TRBD1 (5 bases). Germline CDR1 and CDR2: SGHAT and FQDESV (reference sequence). CDR3 size: 16 residues. Between the trimmed V and J ends, which lost 5 bases and 0 bases, there was a span of 16 bases. CDR3 nucleotide sequence: TGTGCCAGCAGCCGGACCTCGGGACTCATGAACACTGAAGCTTTCTTT. Translating it yields CASSRTSGLMNTEAFF. Together with reference TRBV11-1 and TRBJ1-1, the CDR3 gives the full variable domain: EAEVAQSPRYKITEKSQAVAFWCDPISGHATLYWYRQILGQGPELLVQFQDESVVDDSQLPKDRFSAERLKGVDSTLKIQPAELGDSAMYLCASSRTSGLMNTEAFFGQGTRLTVV.

The chain employs TRBV5-6 and TRBJ1-2; D unclear. The CDR3 is 11 amino acids. The V gene's germline CDR1 is SGHDT and CDR2 YYEEEE. Trimming left V 4 bases short and J 2 bases short, with 3 bases between. Written as DNA, the CDR3 is TGTGCCAGCAGCCTGAACTATGGCTACACCTTC. This gives the protein CASSLNYGYTF.

A remark on this clone: Other nucleotide sequences in the sample specify the same CDR3. V is TRBV19 and J is TRBJ1-2; 8 positions agree with TRBD1. The V and J ends lost 0 bases and 7 bases, in that order; junction bases with no gene match: 1. The CDR3 extends over 13 amino acids. The germline V gene has CDR1 LNHDA and CDR2 SQIVND (reference sequence). The CDR3 sequence: CASSIEQGGGYTF. In DNA, the CDR3 is TGTGCCAGTAGTATAGAACAGGGGGGTGGCTACACCTTC.

This chain joins TRBV30 and TRBJ2-4; TRBD1 matches 7 bases. V gave up 3 bases and J gave up 3 bases; unmatched junction bases: 2. The germline V gene encodes CDR1 GTSNPN and CDR2 SVGIG (reference sequence). The CDR3 is 13 residues long. The CDR3 region is CAWSPGGKNIQYF. CDR3 DNA sequence: TGTGCCTGGAGCCCAGGGGGCAAAAACATTCAGTACTTC.

The rearrangement uses TRBV11-2 and TRBJ1-2, with 7 positions matching TRBD1. Germline values: CDR1 SGHAT, CDR2 FQNNGV. This CDR3 comprises 16 residues. The V and J ends lost 6 bases and 4 bases, in that order; junction bases with no gene match: 14. The CDR3 protein is CASRSLSRGPGYGYTF. Here the CDR3 DNA reads TGTGCCAGCAGATCTTTGTCGAGGGGGCCGGGCTATGGCTACACCTTC.

The genes are TRBV7-9 and TRBJ2-3; 7 bases are shared with TRBD1. The germline gives CDR1 SEHNR, CDR2 FQNEAQ (reference sequence). The CDR3 extends over 14 amino acids. V lost 4 bases to trimming and J lost 2 bases; unmatched junction nucleotides: 3. CDR3 nucleotide sequence: TGTGCCAGCAGCTGGGGACAGTACACAGATACGCAGTATTTT. This encodes CASSWGQYTDTQYF.